This T cell receptor (beta chain) was captured by sequencing in a study of blood T cell repertoires in COVID-19. Original data processing: Researchers report that nucleated cell counts were estimated from reference gene primer amplification. This table comes from immunoSEQ multiplex PCR, and its TCRdb copy is limited to in-frame clones, with some not included. V and J calls and clone size are as listed in that table; D and trimming were resolved from the DNA. The sample shows 200,000 or so clones, about nine tenths of them seen only once. V gave up 11 bases and J gave up 7 bases; unmatched junction bases: 8. The V gene's germline CDR1 is MDHEN and CDR2 SYDVKM. The CDR3 is 13 amino acids.

The sequence derives from a man between 65 and 85 years old with active or convalescent COVID-19. V gene TRBV28 combines with J gene TRBJ1-5; 10 positions match TRBD1. The sample consisted of peripheral blood. This chain's CDR3 is CAWGVTGGQPQHF. The DNA of the CDR3 is TGTGCCTGGGGGGTGACAGGGGGCCAGCCCCAGCATTTT.